This T cell receptor (beta chain) was sequenced in a study of T-cell reconstitution after alpha-beta-depleted transplantation in children. The authors prepared the TCRbeta library with unique molecular identifiers. MiXCR, run by TCRdb on the PCR reads, gives a single entry per CDR3 protein. The sample records about 540,000 distinct CDR3 sequences, around 18% being singletons. Germline loops: CDR1 SGDLS, CDR2 YYNGEE. The length of the CDR3 is 16 residues. Trimming took off 2 bases at V and 4 bases at J, with 16 bases between the two ends. Sample: PBMCs from the stem cell graft donor, taken from the stem cell graft. The chain combines TRBV9 with TRBJ2-1, with D perhaps being TRBD1 or TRBD2 (6 bases each). The clonotype originates from a human donor who donated a stem cell graft to a child with acute lymphoblastic leukemia. CDR3 in amino acids: CASSVGGGRGYNEQFF. The DNA of the CDR3 is TGTGCCAGCAGCGTCGGAGGGGGTAGGGGGTACAATGAGCAGTTCTTC.